The source of this T cell receptor beta chain is a study of molecular identifiers for immune sequencing clone quantification. General study results and limits: Over 97% of CMV-specific effector molecules, but under 1% of naive ones, were in clones above 20 copies.

Comment on this clonotype: Its antigen is undetermined. At one end, the junction sequence differs from germline, possibly due to a read error.

Construction of naive CD8 libraries employed 20,000 to 1,000,000 sorted cells together with 10%, 30% or 50% RNA. Naive CD8 T cells, phenotype CD8+CD4-CCR7+CD45RA+, were sorted. Preparation of the bulk TCR libraries relied on previously described methods and listed TCR primers. Each CDR3 protein is one row after TCRdb ran MiXCR on the PCR reads. The sample contains around 470,000 distinct CDR3 sequences, roughly 25% of which appear only once. Germline V CDR1 and CDR2: LNHNV, YYDKDF (reference sequence). The CDR3 consists of 15 residues. The receptor was derived from a human donor in good health. Some libraries in this study had Jurkat cell RNA spiked in. The sequenced sample was naive CD8+ T cells from blood, with Jurkat cell RNA spiked in. Documented subset: FACS-sorted CD8+CD4-CCR7+CD45RA+ naive T cells. The V and J genes are TRBV15 and TRBJ2-1; D not certain. CDR3 sequence: CATNRVPSSDGEQFF. CDR3 bases: TGTGCCACCAACAGAGTTCCATCCTCAGACGGTGAGCAGTTCTTC.